These T cell receptor beta chains were read from a single sample in a study of T-cell reconstitution after alpha-beta-depleted transplantation in children. TCRdb re-derived calls from the PCR reads in MiXCR, one entry per CDR3 protein. This sample has some 490,000 distinct CDR3 sequences, with approximately 12% found just once. The material was PBMCs from the stem cell graft donor, obtained from the stem cell graft. Receptors were obtained from a human donor who donated a stem cell graft to a child with combined immunodeficiency. The CDR3 runs from the conserved cysteine through the conserved F or W. The D gene is left open where the match is weak. Some rows have no size entry. The others give once, few or many, or a class for an expanded clone.

-	15	TRBV9	TRBJ2-1	-	TGTGCCAGCAGCTATATGGGGGGACTGAACAATGAGCAGTTCTTC	CASSYMGGLNNEQFF
few	16	TRBV15	TRBJ2-1	-	TGTGCCACCAGCAGAGATGCAGATCTTACTATCAATGAGCAGTTCTTC	CATSRDADLTINEQFF
few	16	TRBV3-1	TRBJ1-6	-	TGTGCCAGCAGCCAAATCGGGACCATGGGGAATTCACCCCTCCACTTT	CASSQIGTMGNSPLHF
many	14	TRBV20-1	TRBJ2-7	TRBD1	TGCAGTGCTAGGACCGGGACAGGGGGCTACGAGCAGTACTTC	CSARTGTGGYEQYF
-	16	TRBV12-3/TRBV12-4	TRBJ2-1	-	TGTGCCAGCAGCCCCTCTAGCGCGAGCTCCTACAATGAGCAGTTCTTC	CASSPSSASSYNEQFF
many	13	TRBV29-1	TRBJ2-1	TRBD2	TGCAGCGTGGGGGGACTAGCGGGCGATGAGCAGTTCTTC	CSVGGLAGDEQFF
many	12	TRBV24-1	TRBJ2-1	-	TGTGCCACCAGTGACTCCGACAGGGAGCAGTTCTTC	CATSDSDREQFF
few	10	TRBV29-1	TRBJ2-1	-	TGCAGCGTTATTGGTAGGGAGCAGTTCTTC	CSVIGREQFF
-	13	TRBV20-1	TRBJ2-7	-	TGCAGTGCTAGTGGTGGGGGGGCCGACGAGCAGTACTTC	CSASGGGADEQYF
few	15	TRBV12-3/TRBV12-4	TRBJ2-3	-	TGTGCCAGCAGTTTAGAGGCCCTAATAATTGATACGCAGTATTTT	CASSLEALIIDTQYF
many	17	TRBV29-1	TRBJ2-2	TRBD2	TGCAGCGTTGCCGGGCTTACTAGCGGGAGGGGGACCGGGGAGCTGTTTTTT	CSVAGLTSGRGTGELFF
-	17	TRBV3-1	TRBJ2-1	TRBD2	TGTGCCAGCAGCCCCCAACTAGCGCCAAGCTCCTACAATGAGCAGTTCTTC	CASSPQLAPSSYNEQFF
many	16	TRBV28	TRBJ2-1	-	TGTGCCAGCAGTTTCTCTCCACTCTTGTCCTACAATGAGCAGTTCTTC	CASSFSPLLSYNEQFF
many	15	TRBV24-1	TRBJ2-1	-	TGTGCCACCAGTGATCTTGGAGGGCCGGGGAATGAGCAGTTCTTC	CATSDLGGPGNEQFF
-	13	TRBV5-1	TRBJ2-3	TRBD1	TGCGCCAGCAGTTCCGGACAGGCAGATACGCAGTATTTT	CASSSGQADTQYF
few	14	TRBV7-8	TRBJ2-3	-	TGTGCCAGCAGTACGACAGGTAGCACAGATACGCAGTATTTT	CASSTTGSTDTQYF
few	14	TRBV6-1	TRBJ2-1	-	TGTGCCACCGCCGCGCCCGGCTCCTACAATGAGCAGTTCTTC	CATAAPGSYNEQFF
few	14	TRBV4-3	TRBJ2-7	-	TGCGCCAGCAGCCAAGGCGGCAGGCCCTACGAGCAGTACTTC	CASSQGGRPYEQYF
-	14	TRBV12-3/TRBV12-4	TRBJ2-2	TRBD2	TGTGCCTGCGGCAGCGGGGCGAACACCGGGGAGCTGTTTTTT	CACGSGANTGELFF
-	15	TRBV7-2	TRBJ2-3	TRBD2	TGTGCCAGCAGTCCTGAAGCGGGGGACACAGATACGCAGTATTTT	CASSPEAGDTDTQYF
many	15	TRBV6-5	TRBJ2-5	-	TGTGCCAGCAGTTACGGCGGGACCTTTGCAGAGACCCAGTACTTC	CASSYGGTFAETQYF
-	15	TRBV5-1	TRBJ2-7	-	TGCGCCAGCAGCGACGGATATCAACAGAGCTACGAGCAGTACTTC	CASSDGYQQSYEQYF
many	15	TRBV6-5	TRBJ2-7	-	TGTGCCAGCAGTTACTCGCCCCCTCAGGGCTACGAGCAGTACTTC	CASSYSPPQGYEQYF
-	17	TRBV2	TRBJ2-3	-	TGTGCCAGCAGTGAAGCTTGGACGGGGGGCAACACAGATACGCAGTATTTT	CASSEAWTGGNTDTQYF
many	14	TRBV11-2	TRBJ2-3	TRBD2	TGTGCCAGCAGCGTAGCGGGAATCACAGATACGCAGTATTTT	CASSVAGITDTQYF
many	15	TRBV15	TRBJ2-7	-	TGTGCCACCAGCAGAGAAACTACCGGGGTTTACGAGCAGTACTTC	CATSRETTGVYEQYF
many	17	TRBV7-9	TRBJ2-5	-	TGTGCCAGCAGCTTCGCTTCCCTTAGCGAGGAGAGTGAGACCCAGTACTTC	CASSFASLSEESETQYF
few	16	TRBV27	TRBJ2-7	TRBD1	TGTGCCAGCAGAACAAACCGGGACAGGAGCTCCTACGAGCAGTACTTC	CASRTNRDRSSYEQYF
-	16	TRBV29-1	TRBJ2-1	-	TGCAGCGTTGAATCCCTCGGCGCCTCAGCCCCCAATGAGCAGTTCTTC	CSVESLGASAPNEQFF
-	15	TRBV3-1	TRBJ2-7	-	TGTGCCAGCAGCCAAGAAGATGCCACCTACTACGAGCAGTACTTC	CASSQEDATYYEQYF
few	17	TRBV11-1	TRBJ2-1	TRBD2	TGTGCCAGCAGCCCTTCGCTCGGGACTAGCGCATACAATGAGCAGTTCTTC	CASSPSLGTSAYNEQFF
many	13	TRBV27	TRBJ2-7	-	TGTGCCAGCAGTTTACTACAGCCCTACGAGCAGTACTTC	CASSLLQPYEQYF
-	14	TRBV20-1	TRBJ2-7	TRBD1	TGCAGTGCTACCGACGGGACAGGGAAGGACGAGCAGTACTTC	CSATDGTGKDEQYF
-	15	TRBV20-1	TRBJ2-7	-	TGCAGTGCTAGGTACCTAGGGACTCCTGGGGGCGAGCAGTACTTC	CSARYLGTPGGEQYF
few	13	TRBV20-1	TRBJ2-5	-	TGCAGTGCTAGTAGTCCAGGGAAGGAGACCCAGTACTTC	CSASSPGKETQYF
-	15	TRBV7-2	TRBJ1-2	TRBD1	TGTGCCAGCAGCTTACGACAGGGATATAACTATGGCTACACCTTC	CASSLRQGYNYGYTF
many	15	TRBV28	TRBJ2-2	-	TGTGCCAGCGGTTACCGGACTCCCAACACCGGGGAGCTGTTTTTT	CASGYRTPNTGELFF
-	13	TRBV9	TRBJ1-2	-	TGTGCCAGCAGCGTAGGGCCGGGCTATGGCTACACCTTC	CASSVGPGYGYTF
-	13	TRBV12-3/TRBV12-4	TRBJ1-5	-	TGTGCCAGCGGGAATAATAGCAATCAGCCCCAGCATTTT	CASGNNSNQPQHF
few	15	TRBV5-5	TRBJ1-1	-	TGTGCCAGCAGCTTGACGTGGGACCTAAACACTGAAGCTTTCTTT	CASSLTWDLNTEAFF
-	15	TRBV24-1	TRBJ2-3	TRBD1	TGTGCCACCAGTGACCGTCCGACAGGGGCGAGTACGCAGTATTTT	CATSDRPTGASTQYF
many	15	TRBV6-2/TRBV6-3	TRBJ1-5	-	TGTGCCAGCAGTCGGACAGTATATAGCAATCAGCCCCAGCATTTT	CASSRTVYSNQPQHF
many	18	TRBV29-1	TRBJ2-4	-	TGCAGCGTTGAAGGGCGGGGAGGGACAGATCTAGCCAAAAACATTCAGTACTTC	CSVEGRGGTDLAKNIQYF